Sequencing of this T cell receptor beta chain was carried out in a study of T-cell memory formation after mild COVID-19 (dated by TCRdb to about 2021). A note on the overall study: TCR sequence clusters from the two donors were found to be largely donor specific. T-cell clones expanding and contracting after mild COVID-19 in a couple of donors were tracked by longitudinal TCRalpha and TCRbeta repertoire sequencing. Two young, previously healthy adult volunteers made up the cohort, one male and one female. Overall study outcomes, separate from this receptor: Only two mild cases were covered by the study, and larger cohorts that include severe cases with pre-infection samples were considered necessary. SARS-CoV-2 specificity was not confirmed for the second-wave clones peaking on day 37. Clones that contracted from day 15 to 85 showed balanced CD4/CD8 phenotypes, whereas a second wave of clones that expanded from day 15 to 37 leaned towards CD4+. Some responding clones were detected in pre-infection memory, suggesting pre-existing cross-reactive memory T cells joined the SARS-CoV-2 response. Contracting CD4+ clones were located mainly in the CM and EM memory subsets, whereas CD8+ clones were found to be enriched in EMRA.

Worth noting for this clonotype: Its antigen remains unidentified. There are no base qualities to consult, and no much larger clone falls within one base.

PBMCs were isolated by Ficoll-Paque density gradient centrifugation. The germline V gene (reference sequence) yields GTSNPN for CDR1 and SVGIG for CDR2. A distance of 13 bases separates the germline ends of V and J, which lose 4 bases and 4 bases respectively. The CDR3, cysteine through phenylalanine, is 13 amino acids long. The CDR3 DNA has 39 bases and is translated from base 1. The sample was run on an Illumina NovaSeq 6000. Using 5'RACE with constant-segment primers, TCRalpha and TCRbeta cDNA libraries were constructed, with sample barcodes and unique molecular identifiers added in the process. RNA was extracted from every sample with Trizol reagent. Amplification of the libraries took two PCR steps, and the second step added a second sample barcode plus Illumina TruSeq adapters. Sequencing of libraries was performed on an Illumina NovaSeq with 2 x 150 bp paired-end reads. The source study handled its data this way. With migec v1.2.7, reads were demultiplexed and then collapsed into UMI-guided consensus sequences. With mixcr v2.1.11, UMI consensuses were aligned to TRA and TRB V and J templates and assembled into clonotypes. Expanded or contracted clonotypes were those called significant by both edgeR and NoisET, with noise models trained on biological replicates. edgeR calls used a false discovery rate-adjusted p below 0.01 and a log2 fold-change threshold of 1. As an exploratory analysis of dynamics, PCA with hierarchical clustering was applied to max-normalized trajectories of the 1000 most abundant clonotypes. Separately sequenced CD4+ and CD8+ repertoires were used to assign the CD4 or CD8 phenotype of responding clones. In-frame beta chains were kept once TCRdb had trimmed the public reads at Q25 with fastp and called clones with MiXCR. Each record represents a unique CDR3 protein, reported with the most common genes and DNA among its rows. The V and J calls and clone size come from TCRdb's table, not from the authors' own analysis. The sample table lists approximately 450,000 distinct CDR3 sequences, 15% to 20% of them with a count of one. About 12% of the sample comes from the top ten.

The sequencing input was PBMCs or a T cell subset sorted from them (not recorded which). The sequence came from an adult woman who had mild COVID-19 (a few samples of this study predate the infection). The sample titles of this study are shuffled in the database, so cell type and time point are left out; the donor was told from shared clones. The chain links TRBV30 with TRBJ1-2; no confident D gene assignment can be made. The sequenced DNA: TGTGCCTGGACCCTGGAGCTGGGCTATGGCTACACCTTC. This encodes CAWTLELGYGYTF.